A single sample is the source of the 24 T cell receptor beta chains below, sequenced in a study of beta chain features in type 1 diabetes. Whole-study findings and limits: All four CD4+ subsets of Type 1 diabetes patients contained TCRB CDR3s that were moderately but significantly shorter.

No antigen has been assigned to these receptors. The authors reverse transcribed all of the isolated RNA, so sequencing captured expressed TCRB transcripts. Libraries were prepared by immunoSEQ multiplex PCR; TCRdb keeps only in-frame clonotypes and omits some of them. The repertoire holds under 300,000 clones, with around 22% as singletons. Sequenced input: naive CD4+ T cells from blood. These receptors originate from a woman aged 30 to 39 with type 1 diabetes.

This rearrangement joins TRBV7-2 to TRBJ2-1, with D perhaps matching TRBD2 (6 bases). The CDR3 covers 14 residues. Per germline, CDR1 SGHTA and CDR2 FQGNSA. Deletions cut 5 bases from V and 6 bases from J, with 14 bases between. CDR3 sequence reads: CASSPRVAANEQFF. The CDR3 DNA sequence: TGTGCCAGCAGCCCCCGGGTAGCGGCCAATGAGCAGTTCTTC.

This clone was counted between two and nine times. CDR3 residues: CASSELANEQFF. Written as DNA, the CDR3 is TGTGCCAGCAGTGAATTGGCCAATGAGCAGTTCTTC. The chain combines TRBV28 with TRBJ2-1; D call uncertain. The CDR3 extends over 12 amino acids. Germline V CDR1 and CDR2: MDHEN, SYDVKM. Trimming removed 5 bases from V and 6 bases from J, with 8 bases in between.

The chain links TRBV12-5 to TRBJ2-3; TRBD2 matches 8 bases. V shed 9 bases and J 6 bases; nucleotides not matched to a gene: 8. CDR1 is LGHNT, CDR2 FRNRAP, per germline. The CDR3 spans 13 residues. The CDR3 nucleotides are TGTGCTAGCGGGACTAGACAAACCGATACGCAGTATTTT. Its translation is CASGTRQTDTQYF.

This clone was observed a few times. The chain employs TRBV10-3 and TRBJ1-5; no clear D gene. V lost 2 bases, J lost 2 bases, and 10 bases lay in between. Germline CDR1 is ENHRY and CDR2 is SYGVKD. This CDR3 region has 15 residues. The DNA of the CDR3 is TGTGCCATCAGTGAGGAGTATCGTGGCAATCAGCCCCAGCATTTT. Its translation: CAISEEYRGNQPQHF.

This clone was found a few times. The CDR3 region is CASSLSPTHQPQHF. The CDR3 coding sequence is TGTGCCAGCAGCCTATCCCCCACTCATCAGCCCCAGCATTTT. V and J are TRBV7-9 and TRBJ1-5, with D unresolved. The length of the CDR3 is 14 residues. Trimming stripped 5 bases from V and 5 bases from J, with 13 bases between. Germline CDR1 SEHNR, CDR2 FQNEAQ (reference sequence).

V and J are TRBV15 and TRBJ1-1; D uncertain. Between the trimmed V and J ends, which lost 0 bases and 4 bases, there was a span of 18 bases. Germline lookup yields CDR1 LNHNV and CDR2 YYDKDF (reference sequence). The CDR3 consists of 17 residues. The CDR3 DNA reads TGTGCCACCAGCAGAGATGTTCTTTGGATGGGGAGCACTGAAGCTTTCTTT. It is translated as CATSRDVLWMGSTEAFF.

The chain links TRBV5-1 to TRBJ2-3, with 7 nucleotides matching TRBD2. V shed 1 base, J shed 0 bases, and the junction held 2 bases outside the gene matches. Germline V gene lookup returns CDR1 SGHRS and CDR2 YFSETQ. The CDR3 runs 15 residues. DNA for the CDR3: TGCGCCAGCAGCTTGTTGCGGGAGAGCACAGATACGCAGTATTTT. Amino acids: CASSLLRESTDTQYF.

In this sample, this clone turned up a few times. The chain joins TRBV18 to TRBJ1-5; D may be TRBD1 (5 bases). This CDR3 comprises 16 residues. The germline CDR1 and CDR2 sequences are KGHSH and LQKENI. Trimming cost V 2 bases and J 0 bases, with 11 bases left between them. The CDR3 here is CASSPAQGDSNQPQHF. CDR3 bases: TGTGCCAGCTCACCAGCCCAGGGTGATAGCAATCAGCCCCAGCATTTT.

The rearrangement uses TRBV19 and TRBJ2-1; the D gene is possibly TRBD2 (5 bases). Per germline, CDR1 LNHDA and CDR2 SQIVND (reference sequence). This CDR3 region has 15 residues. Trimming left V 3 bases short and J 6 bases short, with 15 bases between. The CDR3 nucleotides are TGTGCCAGTAGTATGGAAGGGTCAGAGGGCAATGAGCAGTTCTTC. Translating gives CASSMEGSEGNEQFF. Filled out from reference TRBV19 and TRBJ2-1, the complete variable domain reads DGGITQSPKYLFRKEGQNVTLSCEQNLNHDAMYWYRQDPGQGLRLIYYSQIVNDFQKGDIAEGYSVSREKKESFPLTVTSAQKNPTAFYLCASSMEGSEGNEQFFGPGTRLTVL.

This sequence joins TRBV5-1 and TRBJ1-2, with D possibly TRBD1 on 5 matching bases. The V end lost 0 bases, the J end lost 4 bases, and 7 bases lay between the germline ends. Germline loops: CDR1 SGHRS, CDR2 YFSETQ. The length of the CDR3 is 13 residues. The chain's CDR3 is CASSLDRLYGYTF. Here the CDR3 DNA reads TGCGCCAGCAGCTTGGACAGGCTCTATGGCTACACCTTC. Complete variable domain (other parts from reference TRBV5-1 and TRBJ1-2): KAGVTQTPRYLIKTRGQQVTLSCSPISGHRSVSWYQQTPGQGLQFLFEYFSETQRNKGNFPGRFSGRQFSNSRSEMNVSTLELGDSALYLCASSLDRLYGYTFGSGTRLTVV.

CDR3 protein: CSVEDPGRETQYF. CDR3 DNA: TGCAGCGTTGAAGATCCGGGTAGGGAGACCCAGTACTTC. The chain has TRBV29-1 and TRBJ2-5; D remains ambiguous. CDR3 length: 13 residues. In germline, CDR1 is SQVTM, CDR2 ANQGSEA. Trimming removed 0 bases from V and 5 bases from J, with 10 bases in between.

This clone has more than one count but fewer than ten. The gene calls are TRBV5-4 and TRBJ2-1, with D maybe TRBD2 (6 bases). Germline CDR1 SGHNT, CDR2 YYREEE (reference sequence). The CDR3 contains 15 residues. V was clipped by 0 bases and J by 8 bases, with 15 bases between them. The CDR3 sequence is CASSLVGPTGDEQFF. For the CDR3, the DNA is TGTGCCAGCAGCTTGGTGGGTCCGACGGGAGATGAGCAGTTCTTC.

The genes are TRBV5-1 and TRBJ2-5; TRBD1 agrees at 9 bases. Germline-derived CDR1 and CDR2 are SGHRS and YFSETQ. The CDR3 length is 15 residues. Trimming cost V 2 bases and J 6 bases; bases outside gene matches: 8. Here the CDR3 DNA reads TGCGCCAGCAGCTTCCCGGGACAGGGATCCCAGACCCAGTACTTC. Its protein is CASSFPGQGSQTQYF.

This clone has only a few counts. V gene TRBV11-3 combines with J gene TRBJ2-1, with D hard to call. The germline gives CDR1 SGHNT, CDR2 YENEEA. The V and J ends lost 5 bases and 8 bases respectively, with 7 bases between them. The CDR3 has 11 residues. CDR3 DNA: TGTGCCAGCAGCATATATGATGAGCAGTTCTTC. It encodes CASSIYDEQFF.

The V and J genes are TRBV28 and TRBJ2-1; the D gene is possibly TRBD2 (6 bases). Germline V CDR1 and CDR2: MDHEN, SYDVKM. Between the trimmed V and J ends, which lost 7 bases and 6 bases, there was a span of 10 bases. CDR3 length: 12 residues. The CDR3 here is CASTTSPNEQFF. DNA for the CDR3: TGTGCCAGCACCACTAGCCCCAATGAGCAGTTCTTC.

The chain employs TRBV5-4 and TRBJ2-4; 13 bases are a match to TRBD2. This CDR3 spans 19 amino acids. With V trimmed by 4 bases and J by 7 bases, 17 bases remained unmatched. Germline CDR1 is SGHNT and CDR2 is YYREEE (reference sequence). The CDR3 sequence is CASSPQPGTSGEERNIQYF. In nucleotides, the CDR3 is TGTGCCAGCAGCCCCCAACCCGGGACTAGCGGGGAAGAGAGGAACATTCAGTACTTC.

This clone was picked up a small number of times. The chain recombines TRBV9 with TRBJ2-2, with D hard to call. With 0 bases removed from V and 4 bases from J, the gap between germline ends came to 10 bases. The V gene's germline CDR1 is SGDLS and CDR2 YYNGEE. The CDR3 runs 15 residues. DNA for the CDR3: TGTGCCAGCAGCGTAGCGCCCCTCGGCACCGGGGAGCTGTTTTTT. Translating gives CASSVAPLGTGELFF.

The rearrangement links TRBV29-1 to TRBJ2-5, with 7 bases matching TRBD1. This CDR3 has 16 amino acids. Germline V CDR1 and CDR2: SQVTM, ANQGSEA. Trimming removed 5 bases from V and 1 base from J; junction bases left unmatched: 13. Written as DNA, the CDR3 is TGCAGCGTTTCGGGTGAGACAGGGTCTTTCCAAGAGACCCAGTACTTC. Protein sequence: CSVSGETGSFQETQYF.

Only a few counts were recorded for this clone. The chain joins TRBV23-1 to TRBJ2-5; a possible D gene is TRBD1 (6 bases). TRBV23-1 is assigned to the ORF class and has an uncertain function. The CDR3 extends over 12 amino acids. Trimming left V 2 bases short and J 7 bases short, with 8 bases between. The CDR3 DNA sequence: TGCGCCAGCAGTCAAGGGGGCGCGACCCAGTACTTC. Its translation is CASSQGGATQYF.

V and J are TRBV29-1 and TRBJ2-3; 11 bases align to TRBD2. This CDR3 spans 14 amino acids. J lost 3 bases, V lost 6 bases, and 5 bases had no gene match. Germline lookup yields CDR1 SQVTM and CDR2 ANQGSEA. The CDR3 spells CSVLLAGVTDTQYF. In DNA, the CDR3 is TGCAGCGTCCTACTAGCGGGAGTAACAGATACGCAGTATTTT.

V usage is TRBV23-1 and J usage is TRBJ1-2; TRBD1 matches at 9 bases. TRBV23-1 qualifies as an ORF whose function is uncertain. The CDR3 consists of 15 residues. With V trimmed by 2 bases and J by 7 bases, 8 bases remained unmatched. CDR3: CASSQIGDRESGYTF. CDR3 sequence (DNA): TGCGCCAGCAGTCAAATTGGGGACAGGGAGTCTGGCTACACCTTC.

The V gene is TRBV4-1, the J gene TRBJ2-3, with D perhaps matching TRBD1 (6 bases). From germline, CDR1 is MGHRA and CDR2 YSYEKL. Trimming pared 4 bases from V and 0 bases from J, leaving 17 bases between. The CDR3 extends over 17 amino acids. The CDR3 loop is CASSRYARTDSTDTQYF. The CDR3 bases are TGCGCCAGCAGCCGATATGCCCGGACAGATAGCACAGATACGCAGTATTTT.

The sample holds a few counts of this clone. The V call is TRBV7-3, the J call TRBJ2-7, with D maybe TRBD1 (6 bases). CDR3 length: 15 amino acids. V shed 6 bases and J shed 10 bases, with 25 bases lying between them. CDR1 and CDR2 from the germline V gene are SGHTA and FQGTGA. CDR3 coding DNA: TGTGCCAGCAGTCCCATAAGCAAGGGGGATTCGCGACAGTACTTC. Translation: CASSPISKGDSRQYF.

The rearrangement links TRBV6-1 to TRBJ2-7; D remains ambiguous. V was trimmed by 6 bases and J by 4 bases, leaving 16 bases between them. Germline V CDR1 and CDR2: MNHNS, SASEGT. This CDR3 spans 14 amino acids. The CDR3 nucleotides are TGTGCCAGCAGGACTCCTGTATCCGGGTACGAGCAGTACTTC. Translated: CASRTPVSGYEQYF.